The 3 T cell receptor beta chains given below trace back to one sample, sequenced in a study of OX40 agonist ivuxolimab in advanced cancers. Using immunoSEQ multiplex PCR, the repertoire was profiled, and TCRdb retains in-frame clones only, with some absent. The table lists 50,000 to 70,000 clones, roughly 88% of them singletons. The material sequenced was CD4+ or CD8+ T cells sorted from blood, taken in a trial of the OX40 agonist ivuxolimab. The receptors shown here come from an adult with an advanced solid tumor such as melanoma, head and neck, liver or kidney cancer.

The chain joins TRBV11-3 to TRBJ2-3; TRBD2 aligns across 11 bases. Trimming removed 2 bases from V and 8 bases from J; junction bases left unmatched: 0. Germline V gene sequence: CDR1 SGHNT, CDR2 YENEEA. The CDR3 consists of 13 residues. The DNA of the CDR3 is TGTGCCAGCAGCTTAACTAGCGGGGGTACGCAGTATTTT. This sequence encodes CASSLTSGGTQYF.

This chain connects TRBV10-3 to TRBJ2-3, with 8 nucleotides matching TRBD1. The CDR3 runs 15 residues. CDR1 ENHRY and CDR2 SYGVKD come from the germline V gene. Trimming at V came to 4 bases and at J to 2 bases, leaving 5 bases not matched to a gene. The CDR3 coding sequence is TGTGCCATCAGTGGTGGGACAGGCCACACAGATACGCAGTATTTT. This codes for CAISGGTGHTDTQYF.

The chain joins TRBV18 to TRBJ2-5; 8 nucleotides match TRBD2. After removal of 6 bases from V and 1 base from J, the junction contained 4 bases not matched to a gene. Germline V lookup: CDR1 KGHSH, CDR2 LQKENI. The CDR3 length is 14 residues. The CDR3 loop reads CASSPTSGQETQYF. The CDR3 DNA follows: TGTGCCAGCTCCCCAACTAGCGGCCAAGAGACCCAGTACTTC.